A single sample is the source of the 14 T cell receptor beta chains below, sequenced in a study of tumor T cells in aggressive B-cell lymphoma. The assay was immunoSEQ multiplex PCR, and TCRdb's table has in-frame clones only and misses some. Among under 6,500 clones listed, around 94% were seen once. Sequences were obtained from tumor tissue. The receptor source for this set is an adult with diffuse large B cell lymphoma.

The V call is TRBV30, the J call TRBJ2-3; D remains unclear. The CDR3 length is 15 residues. V was pared by 4 bases and J by 2 bases, with 16 bases between. Germline V gene data show CDR1 as GTSNPN and CDR2 as SVGIG (reference sequence). CDR3 sequence: CAWTYEADYTDTQYF. In nucleotides, the CDR3 is TGTGCCTGGACCTATGAGGCGGATTACACAGATACGCAGTATTTT.

The chain recombines TRBV30 with TRBJ1-1; weak D call: TRBD1 (6 bases). Trimming cost V 1 base and J 5 bases, with 11 bases left between them. CDR1 GTSNPN and CDR2 SVGIG come from the germline V gene (reference sequence). The CDR3 contains 13 residues. Written as DNA, the CDR3 is TGTGCCTGGAGTGAAGGGGGGGGAACTGAAGCTTTCTTT. Translating it yields CAWSEGGGTEAFF.

The rearrangement links TRBV4-2 to TRBJ2-7; D is ambiguous. The CDR3 is 13 residues long. Germline CDR1 reads LGHNA; CDR2 reads YNFKEQ. Between the trimmed V and J ends, which lost 5 bases and 0 bases, there was a span of 8 bases. The CDR3 DNA reads as TGTGCCAGCAGCAGCCTGATCTCCTACGAGCAGTACTTC. It specifies CASSSLISYEQYF.

J is TRBJ2-5 and V is TRBV30; tentative D call: TRBD1 (6 bases). In germline, CDR1 is GTSNPN, CDR2 SVGIG (reference sequence). Trimming stripped 3 bases from V and 5 bases from J, with 16 bases between. There are 14 residues in the CDR3. The CDR3, as DNA: TGTGCCTGGAGATCACATCCAGGGGTGGAGACCCAGTACTTC. Residues: CAWRSHPGVETQYF.

This sequence joins TRBV5-1 and TRBJ1-4; TRBD1 aligns across 8 bases. Losses at the gene ends were 6 bases for V and 5 bases for J; bases not matched to a gene: 9. This CDR3 has 15 residues. Germline V gene data show CDR1 as SGHRS and CDR2 as YFSETQ. CDR3 residues: CASKRQGWSNEKLFF. As DNA, the CDR3 is TGCGCCAGCAAAAGACAGGGGTGGTCAAATGAAAAACTGTTTTTT.

The chain couples TRBV18 to TRBJ2-7; 9 bases fit TRBD1. From germline, CDR1 is KGHSH and CDR2 LQKENI. The CDR3 extends over 14 amino acids. The V gene end was trimmed by 5 bases and the J gene end by 3 bases; junction bases not matched to a gene: 5. The CDR3: CASSFDRGSYEQYF. CDR3 DNA: TGTGCCAGCTCATTCGACAGGGGGAGCTACGAGCAGTACTTC.

The chain links TRBV27 to TRBJ1-2; TRBD1 might be the D (6 bases). CDR3 length: 14 amino acids. The ends were cut back, 3 bases at V and 3 bases at J, with 11 bases in the middle. Germline CDR1 reads MNHEY; CDR2 reads SMNVEV (reference sequence). As DNA, the CDR3 is TGTGCCAGCAGTTTGCGAGGACAGTACTATGGCTACACCTTC. Encoded protein: CASSLRGQYYGYTF.

The chain couples TRBV27 to TRBJ1-1; perhaps TRBD1 as D (5 bases). Between the trimmed V and J ends, which lost 7 bases and 5 bases, there was a span of 20 bases. This CDR3 comprises 15 residues. Germline V gene sequence: CDR1 MNHEY, CDR2 SMNVEV (reference sequence). The CDR3 reads CASNSLGGIATEAFF. CDR3 sequence (DNA): TGTGCCAGCAATTCACTGGGGGGGATAGCGACTGAAGCTTTCTTT.

CDR3 nucleotide sequence: TGTGCCAGCAGCTTTTATGAGACCCAGTACTTC. It specifies CASSFYETQYF. V and J are TRBV11-1 and TRBJ2-5; D is undetermined. The V end lost 3 bases, the J end lost 5 bases, and 4 bases lay between the germline ends. The CDR3 has 11 amino acids. Germline CDR1 SGHAT, CDR2 FQDESV (reference sequence).

V usage is TRBV7-2 and J usage is TRBJ2-1, with 15 bases identical to TRBD2. V was clipped by 4 bases and J by 8 bases; unmatched bases: 9. Germline V gene data show CDR1 as SGHTA and CDR2 as FQGNSA. The CDR3 loop spans 17 amino acids. The CDR3 DNA reads as TGTGCCAGCAGCTCGGGGACTAGCGGGAGGAGGAGCGATGAGCAGTTCTTC. Residues: CASSSGTSGRRSDEQFF.

The chain is built from TRBV7-6 and TRBJ1-1; D not certain. The V gene's germline CDR1 is SGHVS and CDR2 FNYEAQ. The CDR3 is made up of 13 amino acids. V lost 3 bases to trimming and J lost 5 bases, with 10 bases between them. This CDR3 reads CASSFSVYTEAFF. The CDR3 DNA follows: TGTGCCAGCAGCTTTTCGGTATATACTGAAGCTTTCTTT.

This chain uses TRBV29-1 with TRBJ2-7, with TRBD2 matching 14 bases. The CDR3 runs to 14 residues. The germline gives CDR1 SQVTM, CDR2 ANQGSEA. V dropped 4 bases and J dropped 7; count of bases not matched to a gene: 6. CDR3 residues: CSVAGLAGGGEQYF. In DNA, the CDR3 is TGCAGCGTTGCAGGACTAGCGGGAGGAGGAGAGCAGTACTTC.

The chain uses TRBV5-4 and TRBJ2-3, with no clear D. This CDR3 is built from 15 residues. The ends were cut back, 4 bases at V and 0 bases at J, with 12 bases in the middle. The germline gives CDR1 SGHNT, CDR2 YYREEE (reference sequence). The CDR3 DNA follows: TGTGCCAGCAGCCCAAGAGCGACTAGCACAGATACGCAGTATTTT. As protein: CASSPRATSTDTQYF.

The chain uses TRBV4-3 and TRBJ2-7; perhaps TRBD2 as D (5 bases). Trimming cost V 3 bases and J 3 bases, with 15 bases left between them. The CDR3 contains 15 residues. Germline lookup yields CDR1 LGHNA and CDR2 YSLEER. In DNA form, the CDR3 reads TGCGCCAGCAGCCACCAACTAGTCTCTAGCTACGAGCAGTACTTC. Its protein product is CASSHQLVSSYEQYF.